The 20 T cell receptor beta chains presented below share a single source sample, sequenced in a study of blood T cell repertoires in COVID-19. Measured with immunoSEQ multiplex PCR; TCRdb has only the in-frame clones, and not every one. The profile covers approximately 69,000 clones, with 79% appearing a single time and approximately 45% taken by the ten largest. Sequences were obtained from peripheral blood. These receptors originate from a human donor in a cohort sampled during active COVID-19.

In its sample, this clone was seen once. The rearrangement links TRBV28 to TRBJ2-5; 7 positions agree with TRBD1. In germline, CDR1 is MDHEN, CDR2 SYDVKM. This CDR3 spans 15 amino acids. J was trimmed by 6 bases and V by 5 bases; bases with no gene match: 12. CDR3 in DNA: TGTGCCAGCAGTCCCTCCGACAGGGCCATGAAGACCCAGTACTTC. This codes for CASSPSDRAMKTQYF.

This clone was observed a few times. CDR3 DNA sequence: TGTGCCAGCAGTTTAGCGGCAGCAACTAATGAAAAACTGTTTTTT. Translated, it gives CASSLAAATNEKLFF. This chain links TRBV27 with TRBJ1-4; no firm D call. CDR1 and CDR2 (germline): MNHEY, SMNVEV (reference sequence). Trimming pared 2 bases from V and 0 bases from J, leaving 7 bases between. The CDR3 is 15 amino acids.

The gene calls are TRBV24-1 and TRBJ2-3, with D unresolved. This CDR3 is 12 amino acids long. V shed 3 bases and J shed 9 bases, with 9 bases lying between them. CDR1 and CDR2 from the germline V gene are KGHDR and SFDVKD. The CDR3, as DNA: TGTGCCACCAGTGATGAGGCAAAGACGCAGTATTTT. It translates to CATSDEAKTQYF.

This chain connects TRBV5-6 to TRBJ2-7; D is possibly TRBD1 (5 bases). Germline CDR1 SGHDT, CDR2 YYEEEE. Trimming cost V 4 bases and J 0 bases, with 8 bases left between them. CDR3 size: 13 residues. The CDR3 DNA is TGTGCCAGCAGCGTGACAGTCTCCTACGAGCAGTACTTC. This sequence encodes CASSVTVSYEQYF.

The chain has TRBV19 and TRBJ1-5; TRBD1 matches at 10 bases. The CDR3 consists of 17 residues. Germline V lookup: CDR1 LNHDA, CDR2 SQIVND (reference sequence). After removal of 5 bases from V and 6 bases from J, the junction contained 13 bases not matched to a gene. In DNA form, the CDR3 reads TGTGCCAGTAGTTCAGGACAGGGGGGTTTGTGGGGTCAGCCCCAGCATTTT. Translation gives CASSSGQGGLWGQPQHF.

This chain uses TRBV5-1 with TRBJ2-7; TRBD2 matches 7 bases. Per germline, CDR1 SGHRS and CDR2 YFSETQ. This CDR3 contains 14 residues. V lost 0 bases and J lost 5; bases outside the gene matches: 5. The CDR3, as DNA: TGCGCCAGCAGCTTGGCCGGGACTACCGACGAGCAGTACTTC. Translation gives CASSLAGTTDEQYF.

The chain employs TRBV28 and TRBJ2-1, with 9 bases that match TRBD2. The trim removed 8 bases at V and 7 bases at J, leaving 9 bases unmatched. The CDR3 runs 14 residues. Germline CDR1 MDHEN, CDR2 SYDVKM. CDR3 sequence reads: CASRLAAFGNEQFF. CDR3 in DNA: TGTGCCAGCCGACTAGCGGCCTTTGGGAATGAGCAGTTCTTC.

This sequence joins TRBV6-9 and TRBJ2-3; 10 bases agree with TRBD2. Germline lookup yields CDR1 MNHGY and CDR2 SVAAGI. The length of the CDR3 is 18 residues. Trimming at V came to 0 bases and at J to 2 bases, leaving 8 bases not matched to a gene. The CDR3 loop is CASSYSIGLAEFTDTQYF. The CDR3 nucleotides are TGTGCCAGCAGTTATTCGATCGGACTAGCGGAGTTCACAGATACGCAGTATTTT.

The chain is built from TRBV19 and TRBJ1-1; tentative D call: TRBD1 (6 bases). The V gene's germline CDR1 is LNHDA and CDR2 SQIVND (reference sequence). The CDR3 consists of 13 residues. V lost 7 bases and J 3 bases, leaving 12 bases between the germline ends. The CDR3 region is CASKQGEYTEAFF. In DNA form, the CDR3 reads TGTGCCAGTAAACAGGGCGAGTACACTGAAGCTTTCTTT. The full variable domain, rest sourced from reference TRBV19 and TRBJ1-1, is DGGITQSPKYLFRKEGQNVTLSCEQNLNHDAMYWYRQDPGQGLRLIYYSQIVNDFQKGDIAEGYSVSREKKESFPLTVTSAQKNPTAFYLCASKQGEYTEAFFGQGTRLTVV.

The genes are TRBV7-2 and TRBJ2-5; 9 positions match TRBD2. CDR1 SGHTA and CDR2 FQGNSA come from the germline V gene. The CDR3 runs 16 residues. Trimming removed 1 base from V and 4 bases from J; junction bases left unmatched: 7. CDR3 DNA sequence: TGTGCCAGCAGCTTAGGCGGGAGGGCCGTGGGAGAGACCCAGTACTTC. It encodes CASSLGGRAVGETQYF.

The V call is TRBV2, the J call TRBJ1-1, with D tentatively TRBD1 (5 bases). The CDR3 has 12 residues. The V gene's germline CDR1 is SNHLY and CDR2 FYNNEI. V lost 2 bases to trimming and J lost 11 bases, with 12 bases between them. The CDR3 here is CASSEQGSRAFF. The CDR3 DNA follows: TGTGCCAGCAGTGAACAGGGCAGTCGGGCTTTCTTT.

The gene calls are TRBV10-3 and TRBJ2-3, with TRBD2 matching 15 bases. Germline V CDR1 and CDR2: ENHRY, SYGVKD. Germline trimming cut 8 bases from V and 2 bases from J; bases unmatched to any gene: 17. The CDR3 runs to 20 residues. CDR3 in DNA: TGTGCCATCGAGAGGGGGCTAGGGACTAGCGGGGGGCCCTCCACAGATACGCAGTATTTT. It yields the protein CAIERGLGTSGGPSTDTQYF.

V usage is TRBV2 and J usage is TRBJ2-6, with a possible D match to TRBD1 (5 bases). The CDR3 consists of 15 residues. Deletions cut 9 bases from V and 1 base from J, with 13 bases between. Looked up from germline, CDR1 is SNHLY and CDR2 is FYNNEI. This CDR3 is CASQTDASGANVLTF. CDR3 bases: TGTGCCAGTCAGACAGACGCGTCTGGGGCCAACGTCCTGACTTTC.

V is TRBV7-2 and J is TRBJ1-1; 8 bases line up with TRBD1. The CDR3 is 14 amino acids. Germline lookup yields CDR1 SGHTA and CDR2 FQGNSA. V lost 7 bases and J lost 0; bases outside the gene matches: 4. CDR3 in DNA: TGTGCCAGCATCCCAGGGGGCTTGAACACTGAAGCTTTCTTT. It encodes CASIPGGLNTEAFF.

The gene calls are TRBV24-1 and TRBJ2-2, with 9 bases that match TRBD1. V lost 6 bases to trimming and J lost 5 bases; unmatched junction nucleotides: 6. Per the germline V gene, CDR1 is KGHDR and CDR2 is SFDVKD. The CDR3 extends over 15 amino acids. The CDR3 coding sequence is TGTGCCACCAGTAGGGGACAGGGAGGAACCGGGGAGCTGTTTTTT. Translated, it gives CATSRGQGGTGELFF.

This chain links TRBV6-1 with TRBJ1-3, with 7 bases that match TRBD1. The junction had 7 bases not matched to a gene; V was cut back by 4 bases and J by 1 base. The CDR3 totals 16 residues. Germline lookup yields CDR1 MNHNS and CDR2 SASEGT. Here the CDR3 DNA reads TGTGCCAGCAGTGCCTTGAGGACAGGATCTGGAAACACCATATATTTT. Its translation: CASSALRTGSGNTIYF.

The chain couples TRBV9 to TRBJ1-5, with TRBD1 matching over 8 bases. V lost 2 bases, J lost 7 bases, and 8 bases stayed unmatched. This CDR3 has 15 amino acids. The V gene's germline CDR1 is SGDLS and CDR2 YYNGEE. The CDR3, as DNA: TGTGCCAGCAGCGTCTCAAGACAGGGGCTGCAGCCCCAGCATTTT. It specifies CASSVSRQGLQPQHF.

The sample holds a few counts of this clone. V usage is TRBV5-1 and J usage is TRBJ2-7, with a tentative D call TRBD1 (5 bases). The CDR3 length is 17 residues. Germline lookup yields CDR1 SGHRS and CDR2 YFSETQ. V dropped 1 base and J dropped 3 bases, with 20 bases sitting between them. CDR3 region: CASSLTGGQGKLYEQYF. The CDR3 nucleotides read TGCGCCAGCAGCTTGACGGGTGGGCAGGGAAAACTCTACGAGCAGTACTTC.

This chain joins TRBV24-1 and TRBJ2-3; TRBD2 agrees at 7 bases. Trimming removed 3 bases from V and 5 bases from J; junction bases left unmatched: 1. Germline CDR1 KGHDR, CDR2 SFDVKD. This CDR3 contains 13 residues. CDR3 DNA sequence: TGTGCCACCAGTGATGGGAGGGGAGATACGCAGTATTTT. It codes for CATSDGRGDTQYF.

CDR3: CASSLFFLAEAQYF. For the CDR3, the DNA is TGTGCCAGCAGTCTTTTCTTTCTGGCGGAGGCCCAGTACTTC. V is TRBV27 and J is TRBJ2-5; D possibly corresponds to TRBD2 (5 bases). The CDR3 covers 14 residues. V was shortened by 5 bases and J by 9 bases, with 19 bases between the two germline ends. CDR1 and CDR2 from the germline V gene are MNHEY and SMNVEV (reference sequence).